This T cell receptor (beta chain) derives from a study of cytomegalovirus exposure and HLA in healthy donors. Across the study: About 179 million T cells yielded 117 million unique TCR beta sequences in earlier analysis. Overall study findings and caveats: For presence/absence analyses, sequencing depth was assumed to be roughly uniform across donors. The study labeled 150 to 200 TCR beta chains cytomegalovirus-associated. The classifier reportedly diagnosed cytomegalovirus status with high sensitivity and specificity.

CDR3 length equals 15 residues. J was trimmed by 0 bases and V by 6 bases; bases with no gene match: 7. Germline V gene data show CDR1 as MNHNS and CDR2 as SASEGT. Remarks on this clone: The target antigen is unknown.

A multiplex PCR was run with 60 Vbeta primers and 13 Jbeta primers. Sequencing used immunoSEQ multiplex PCR; TCRdb keeps in-frame clones, though not all of them. The table includes about 150,000 clones, under 70% detected once. The specimen was PBMCs. The genes are TRBV6-1 and TRBJ2-7; TRBD1 agrees at 8 bases. This clonotype originated in a woman in her sixties or seventies in good health and CMV-seronegative. CDR3 DNA: TGTGCCAGCAGGGACCGGGGACAGGCCTCCTACGAGCAGTACTTC. Translating gives CASRDRGQASYEQYF.